This T cell receptor (beta chain) comes out of a study of cytomegalovirus exposure and HLA in healthy donors. Data came from immunoSEQ multiplex PCR; TCRdb stores just in-frame clones and leaves some out. The sample holds some 140,000 clones, roughly 90% seen once. V was trimmed by 0 bases and J by 4 bases, leaving 8 bases between them. This CDR3 contains 13 residues. The germline CDR1 and CDR2 sequences are SGHDT and YYEEEE. The chain is built from TRBV5-6 and TRBJ2-7, with a weak D call TRBD2 (6 bases). Sequenced: PBMCs. This clonotype was obtained from a man aged 18 to 30 in good health and CMV-seronegative. DNA of the CDR3: TGTGCCAGCAGCTTGGCGGGGACTTACGAGCAGTACTTC. This codes for CASSLAGTYEQYF.